What follows are 24 T cell receptor beta chains derived from one specimen sequenced in a study of blood T cell repertoires in COVID-19. The repertoire was sequenced with immunoSEQ multiplex PCR; TCRdb's copy has only in-frame clones and lacks some. The table lists about 140,000 clones, roughly 85% of them singletons. The sample taken for sequencing was peripheral blood. Receptors originate from a man between 45 and 60 years old with acute or convalescent COVID-19.

The chain is built from TRBV15 and TRBJ1-1, with D possibly matching TRBD1 (6 bases). V gave up 2 bases and J gave up 1 base, with 20 bases separating them. Per the germline V gene, CDR1 is LNHNV and CDR2 is YYDKDF (reference sequence). The CDR3 runs to 18 residues. CDR3 bases: TGTGCCACCAGCAGACCAAGTCTACAGGGTTGGGCGAACACTGAAGCTTTCTTT. Its translation is CATSRPSLQGWANTEAFF.

The V and J genes are TRBV12-2 and TRBJ1-2; TRBD1, as called in the table, went unchecked against the DNA. TRBV12-2 is designated a pseudogene. This CDR3 region has 22 residues. The chain's CDR3 is CASRLGHRGRRGTGGEIYGYTF. The CDR3 DNA reads as TGTGCAAGTCGCTTAGGACATAGAGGCCGGCGTGGGACAGGGGGCGAGATCTATGGCTACACCTTC.

The chain has TRBV12-3 or TRBV12-4 and TRBJ1-2; D not resolved. CDR3 size: 12 residues. Trimming removed 3 bases at V and 13 bases at J, with 15 bases between. CDR3: CASSLAVSSITF. The CDR3 nucleotides are TGTGCCAGCAGTTTGGCCGTAAGTTCAATCACCTTC.

The chain combines TRBV19 with TRBJ1-2; D ambiguous. There are 15 residues in the CDR3. From germline, CDR1 is LNHDA and CDR2 SQIVND (reference sequence). V was shortened by 6 bases and J by 8 bases, with 22 bases between the two germline ends. The CDR3 bases are TGTGCCAGTAGGCGGCAGAGAGACCCAAGTAAAGGCTACACCTTC. Encoded protein: CASRRQRDPSKGYTF.

The chain joins TRBV16 to TRBJ2-1; 8 positions match TRBD2. Germline lookup yields CDR1 KGHSY and CDR2 FQNENV. The CDR3 loop spans 14 amino acids. The junction had 6 bases not matched to a gene; V was cut back by 6 bases and J by 5 bases. The CDR3 DNA follows: TGTGCCAGCAGAACTGGGACTAGGGACAATGAGCAGTTCTTC. Its protein product is CASRTGTRDNEQFF.

The rearrangement joins TRBV12-3 or TRBV12-4 to TRBJ1-2; D is unclear. V was cut by 1 base and J by 7 bases, with 4 bases left in between. CDR3 length: 11 amino acids. CDR3 amino acids: CASSLGAGYTF. DNA of the CDR3: TGTGCCAGCAGTTTAGGGGCTGGCTACACCTTC.

This rearrangement joins TRBV3-1 (or the pseudogene TRBV3-2) to TRBJ2-7, with a weak D call TRBD1 (5 bases). Germline CDR1 LGHDT, CDR2 YNNKEL (reference sequence). The CDR3 runs to 14 residues. The ends were cut back, 2 bases at V and 4 bases at J, with 12 bases in the middle. CDR3 residues: CASSQSRASYEQYF. The CDR3 nucleotides read TGTGCCAGCAGCCAATCCAGGGCTAGTTACGAGCAGTACTTC.

The rearrangement joins TRBV28 to TRBJ2-5, with D unresolved. This CDR3 region has 14 residues. Trimming pared 5 bases from V and 4 bases from J, leaving 14 bases between. Germline loops: CDR1 MDHEN, CDR2 SYDVKM. This chain's CDR3 is CASSPDEVLETQYF. For the CDR3, the DNA is TGTGCCAGCAGTCCCGACGAGGTCTTAGAGACCCAGTACTTC.

This clone came up a few times. This sequence joins TRBV5-1 and TRBJ1-5; D not certain. This CDR3 spans 14 amino acids. The V gene's germline CDR1 is SGHRS and CDR2 YFSETQ. Trimming left V 0 bases short and J 4 bases short, with 8 bases between. The CDR3 DNA reads as TGCGCCAGCAGCTTGGGATGGCTGAATCAGCCCCAGCATTTT. It translates to CASSLGWLNQPQHF.

The chain couples TRBV5-5 to TRBJ1-2, with D possibly being TRBD1 (6 bases). From germline, CDR1 is SGHKS and CDR2 YYEKEE (reference sequence). The V end lost 8 bases, the J end lost 4 bases, and 24 bases lay between the germline ends. The CDR3 extends over 16 amino acids. The CDR3 here is CASDPGNTGSVYGYTF. The CDR3 DNA sequence: TGTGCCAGTGACCCGGGGAACACAGGGTCAGTCTATGGCTACACCTTC.

This clone was observed a few times. V is TRBV18 and J is TRBJ1-2, with TRBD1 identical over 8 bases. The CDR3 extends over 15 amino acids. Germline V gene lookup returns CDR1 KGHSH and CDR2 LQKENI. The junction had 5 bases not matched to a gene; V was cut back by 4 bases and J by 1 base. The CDR3 here is CASSQQQGVNYGYTF. The CDR3 region has the DNA TGTGCCAGCTCACAGCAACAGGGGGTTAACTATGGCTACACCTTC.

The chain has TRBV27 and TRBJ2-2; D not resolved. Germline V CDR1 and CDR2: MNHEY, SMNVEV (reference sequence). V lost 3 bases, J lost 5 bases, and 13 bases lay in between. This CDR3 has 15 amino acids. The CDR3 sequence: CASSFWPPRTGELFF. CDR3 in DNA: TGTGCCAGCAGTTTTTGGCCCCCGAGGACCGGGGAGCTGTTTTTT.

The gene calls are TRBV10-3 and TRBJ1-4; TRBD1 matches 10 bases. V was pared by 6 bases and J by 8 bases, with 6 bases of the junction left unmatched. The CDR3 contains 14 residues. Germline V gives CDR1 ENHRY, CDR2 SYGVKD. DNA of the CDR3: TGTGCCATCAGAGGGACAGGGGTATACGAAAAACTGTTTTTT. This gives the protein CAIRGTGVYEKLFF.

CDR3: CSVEFLAGGRSGELFF. The CDR3 coding sequence is TGCAGCGTTGAATTTTTAGCGGGGGGCAGGAGCGGGGAGCTGTTTTTT. The chain has TRBV29-1 and TRBJ2-2; 10 nucleotides match TRBD2. Germline V lookup: CDR1 SQVTM, CDR2 ANQGSEA. This CDR3 has 16 amino acids. With V trimmed by 2 bases and J by 7 bases, 10 bases remained unmatched.

The chain employs TRBV27 and TRBJ1-6; no firm D call. The CDR3 runs to 15 residues. The germline V and J ends were trimmed by 3 bases and 6 bases, with 12 bases remaining between them. Germline values: CDR1 MNHEY, CDR2 SMNVEV (reference sequence). CDR3 protein: CASSFGGSGNSPLHF. CDR3 coding DNA: TGTGCCAGCAGTTTTGGAGGGAGTGGTAATTCACCCCTCCACTTT.

The chain recombines TRBV18 with TRBJ2-2; D gene uncertain. This CDR3 spans 11 amino acids. Germline-derived CDR1 and CDR2 are KGHSH and LQKENI. The V gene lost 2 bases and the J gene lost 9 bases, with 4 bases spanning the gap. Written as DNA, the CDR3 is TGTGCCAGCTCACCAGAGAGGGAGCTGTTTTTT. Its protein is CASSPERELFF.

The V and J genes are TRBV3-1 (or the pseudogene TRBV3-2) and TRBJ1-3, with D unresolved. This CDR3 has 14 residues. V shed 4 bases and J shed 0 bases, with 7 bases lying between them. Germline V gene data show CDR1 as LGHDT and CDR2 as YNNKEL (reference sequence). The CDR3 sequence is CASSPESSGNTIYF. CDR3 coding DNA: TGTGCCAGCAGCCCCGAGAGCTCTGGAAACACCATATATTTT.

The chain links TRBV5-5 to TRBJ1-1; 9 nucleotides line up with TRBD1. V was clipped by 4 bases and J by 10 bases; unmatched bases: 8. This CDR3 region has 13 residues. Looked up from germline, CDR1 is SGHKS and CDR2 is YYEKEE (reference sequence). CDR3 amino acids: CASSVGQGDRAFF. CDR3 nucleotides: TGTGCCAGCAGCGTGGGACAGGGAGACCGAGCTTTCTTT.

The chain combines TRBV18 with TRBJ2-3; maybe TRBD1 (6 bases). This CDR3 is 15 amino acids long. In germline, CDR1 is KGHSH, CDR2 LQKENI. Trimming pared 1 base from V and 4 bases from J, leaving 12 bases between. Written as DNA, the CDR3 is TGTGCCAGCTCACCACTCGACAGGAAGTCAGATACGCAGTATTTT. It is translated as CASSPLDRKSDTQYF.

Note on this clone: The same CDR3 can be traced to other DNA sequences in this sample. CDR3 loop: CASSFGQGRYEQYF. The CDR3 coding sequence is TGTGCCAGCAGCTTTGGACAGGGTAGGTACGAGCAGTACTTC. The genes are TRBV5-6 and TRBJ2-7, with TRBD1 identical over 8 bases. Trimming removed 2 bases from V and 4 bases from J; junction bases left unmatched: 5. The CDR3 covers 14 residues. The germline V gene has CDR1 SGHDT and CDR2 YYEEEE.

This chain links TRBV3-1 (or the pseudogene TRBV3-2) with TRBJ1-1, with D uncertain. Trimming shortened V by 1 base and J by 1 base, and 7 bases separated the two germline ends. CDR3 size: 14 residues. The germline gives CDR1 LGHDT, CDR2 YNNKEL (reference sequence). The CDR3 is CASSQATGNTEAFF. In DNA, the CDR3 is TGTGCCAGCAGCCAAGCCACGGGGAACACTGAAGCTTTCTTT.

The J gene is TRBJ2-7, the V gene TRBV28; TRBD2 matches at 7 bases. V shed 10 bases, J shed 4 bases, and the junction held 13 bases outside the gene matches. Germline CDR1 MDHEN, CDR2 SYDVKM. CDR3 size: 14 residues. CDR3 DNA: TGTGCCACAATATTGGGGGGGAAATGGTACGAGCAGTACTTC. It translates to CATILGGKWYEQYF.

This clone appeared once. The chain has TRBV18 and TRBJ1-4; D ambiguous. Germline values: CDR1 KGHSH, CDR2 LQKENI. There are 15 residues in the CDR3. Trimming removed 5 bases from V and 0 bases from J, with 10 bases in between. CDR3 protein: CASSSEMATNEKLFF. DNA of the CDR3: TGTGCCAGCTCATCGGAGATGGCAACTAATGAAAAACTGTTTTTT. Using reference TRBV18 and TRBJ1-4 for the parts outside the CDR3, the full variable domain is NAGVMQNPRHLVRRRGQEARLRCSPMKGHSHVYWYRQLPEEGLKFMVYLQKENIIDESGMPKERFSAEFPKEGPSILRIQQVVRGDSAAYFCASSSEMATNEKLFFGSGTQLSVL.

The V gene is TRBV3-1 (or the pseudogene TRBV3-2), the J gene TRBJ2-3; tentatively, D is TRBD2 (6 bases). The CDR3 consists of 13 residues. The germline V gene encodes CDR1 LGHDT and CDR2 YNNKEL (reference sequence). The germline V and J ends were trimmed by 2 bases and 3 bases, with 6 bases remaining between them. DNA of the CDR3: TGTGCCAGCAGCCAACTAGCGACAGATACGCAGTATTTT. This sequence encodes CASSQLATDTQYF.